Listed here are 26 T cell receptor beta chains from one sample, sequenced in a study of CD4 T cells in relation to SARS-CoV-2 and coronaviruses. These receptors have no known antigen. Clones were read by immunoSEQ multiplex PCR, and TCRdb kept only the in-frame ones, dropping some. Of under 20,000 clones detected, about 72% appear once; the ten largest clones hold about 15%. Before the COVID-19 pandemic, during about 2010-2018, CD4+ T cells were taken from unexposed donors. The cells were cultured for about ten days before CD4+ T cells were isolated. Sequences were obtained from CD4+ T cells from PBMCs, cultured in vitro. The receptor set was obtained from a human donor in good health.

This clone was picked up one time. The genes are TRBV27 and TRBJ2-1, with 7 bases identical to TRBD2. The CDR3 is made up of 14 amino acids. Germline CDR1 reads MNHEY; CDR2 reads SMNVEV (reference sequence). V was clipped by 0 bases and J by 10 bases; unmatched bases: 6. In nucleotides, the CDR3 is TGTGCCAGCAGTTTATCGACTAGCCTGTCCGAGCAGTTCTTC. This gives the protein CASSLSTSLSEQFF.

This clone was recorded only once. The chain is built from TRBV10-3 and TRBJ2-1, with 7 positions matching TRBD2. The germline gives CDR1 ENHRY, CDR2 SYGVKD. The CDR3 contains 13 residues. The V segment lost 9 bases and the J segment 7 bases; nucleotides outside the gene matches: 9. The CDR3 DNA follows: TGTGCCATTGGGACTAACCCTTCGAATGAGCAGTTCTTC. As protein: CAIGTNPSNEQFF.

The rearrangement links TRBV19 to TRBJ1-2, with 12 bases aligning to TRBD1. Germline V gene sequence: CDR1 LNHDA, CDR2 SQIVND (reference sequence). J was trimmed by 6 bases and V by 10 bases; bases with no gene match: 9. The CDR3 has 14 amino acids. CDR3: CATSGTGGANGYTF. As DNA, the CDR3 is TGTGCCACCTCCGGGACAGGGGGCGCAAATGGCTACACCTTC.

This chain connects TRBV6-6 to TRBJ1-1, with unresolved D. Between the trimmed V and J ends, which lost 6 bases and 5 bases, there was a span of 16 bases. The CDR3 spans 14 residues. CDR1 and CDR2 (germline): MNHNY, SVGAGI (reference sequence). For the CDR3, the DNA is TGTGCCAGCAGCCCCGAGGCTTTAGGGACTGAAGCTTTCTTT. This codes for CASSPEALGTEAFF.

This chain joins TRBV3-1 (or the pseudogene TRBV3-2) and TRBJ1-3; D uncertain. CDR3 length: 18 amino acids. V lost 4 bases and J 1 base, leaving 20 bases between the germline ends. Germline V CDR1 and CDR2: LGHDT, YNNKEL (reference sequence). In DNA, the CDR3 is TGTGCCAGCAGCCCCGGCGAGGTCAGCTTCCTTTCTGGAAACACCATATATTTT. Amino acid sequence: CASSPGEVSFLSGNTIYF.

This clone has more than one count but fewer than ten. The J gene is TRBJ2-6, the V gene TRBV7-9, with D hard to call. CDR3 size: 16 residues. Germline V gene sequence: CDR1 SEHNR, CDR2 FQNEAQ (reference sequence). V lost 7 bases and J lost 0, with 13 bases in between. CDR3 loop: CASTPGLNSGANVLTF. CDR3 in DNA: TGTGCCAGCACCCCCGGCCTAAACTCTGGGGCCAACGTCCTGACTTTC.

V is TRBV5-5 and J is TRBJ1-1; maybe TRBD1 (5 bases). V dropped 0 bases and J dropped 0 bases, with 6 bases sitting between them. There are 14 residues in the CDR3. Germline V gene lookup returns CDR1 SGHKS and CDR2 YYEKEE (reference sequence). This CDR3 is CASSLGQMNTEAFF. The CDR3 nucleotides are TGTGCCAGCAGCTTGGGACAGATGAACACTGAAGCTTTCTTT.

J is TRBJ2-2 and V is TRBV9, with a tentative D call TRBD2 (5 bases). The V and J ends lost 2 bases and 6 bases respectively, with 11 bases between them. CDR3 length: 14 residues. Germline values: CDR1 SGDLS, CDR2 YYNGEE. The DNA for the CDR3 is TGTGCCAGCAGCGTGCGAGGTAGCGCCGGGGAGCTGTTTTTT. Protein sequence: CASSVRGSAGELFF.

The chain links TRBV5-1 to TRBJ2-2; D remains unclear. The CDR3 loop spans 17 amino acids. V gave up 0 bases and J gave up 3 bases, with 15 bases separating them. Germline loops: CDR1 SGHRS, CDR2 YFSETQ. CDR3 bases: TGCGCCAGCAGCTTGGGGGAACCGTGGGTCCACACCGGGGAGCTGTTTTTT. Translating it yields CASSLGEPWVHTGELFF.

J is TRBJ2-2 and V is TRBV6-6; perhaps TRBD1 as D (6 bases). The V gene's germline CDR1 is MNHNY and CDR2 SVGAGI (reference sequence). Trimming removed 4 bases from V and 5 bases from J, with 14 bases in between. The CDR3 consists of 15 residues. The CDR3 sequence: CASSSFGGQTGELFF. The CDR3, as DNA: TGTGCCAGCAGTTCCTTCGGCGGACAGACCGGGGAGCTGTTTTTT.

The rearrangement links TRBV2 to TRBJ1-5, with 7 bases lining up with TRBD1. Germline trimming cut 5 bases from V and 3 bases from J; bases unmatched to any gene: 10. Germline V gene lookup returns CDR1 SNHLY and CDR2 FYNNEI. This CDR3 comprises 16 residues. The CDR3 DNA reads as TGTGCCAGCAGTCGAATGACAGGGACGTCCAATCAGCCCCAGCATTTT. This translates into CASSRMTGTSNQPQHF.

This chain links TRBV7-9 with TRBJ2-3, with 7 bases aligning to TRBD1. The V gene end was trimmed by 3 bases and the J gene end by 2 bases; junction bases not matched to a gene: 14. CDR1 SEHNR and CDR2 FQNEAQ come from the germline V gene (reference sequence). The length of the CDR3 is 18 residues. Here the CDR3 DNA reads TGTGCCAGCAGCTTCAGTAGACAGGGAAATTTCTTCACAGATACGCAGTATTTT. This gives the protein CASSFSRQGNFFTDTQYF.

V is TRBV9 and J is TRBJ2-7; the D gene is possibly TRBD1 (6 bases). The V and J ends lost 4 bases and 5 bases respectively, with 22 bases between them. The V gene's germline CDR1 is SGDLS and CDR2 YYNGEE. This CDR3 contains 16 residues. CDR3 sequence: CASSLRRPLQGNEQYF. The CDR3 DNA is TGTGCCAGCAGCCTGCGACGACCGCTACAGGGAAACGAGCAGTACTTC.

This clone appeared a few times. This sequence joins TRBV7-9 and TRBJ1-6, with D tentatively TRBD1 (5 bases). This CDR3 is 19 amino acids long. Trimming pared 5 bases from V and 0 bases from J, leaving 20 bases between. CDR1 and CDR2 from the germline V gene are SEHNR and FQNEAQ (reference sequence). CDR3 nucleotides: TGTGCCAGCAGCCCCCGCCCGGGACCCAGAAGCTCCTATAATTCACCCCTCCACTTT. The encoded protein is CASSPRPGPRSSYNSPLHF.

This clone was seen once. The chain joins TRBV5-1 to TRBJ2-6, with D possibly matching TRBD1 (6 bases). The CDR3 has 22 residues. Germline V gives CDR1 SGHRS, CDR2 YFSETQ. With 0 bases removed from V and 1 base from J, the gap between germline ends came to 26 bases. The CDR3 reads CASSLGPGQGESGVSGANVLTF. CDR3 in DNA: TGCGCCAGCAGCTTGGGACCGGGACAAGGGGAGTCTGGTGTGTCTGGGGCCAACGTCCTGACTTTC.

The V call is TRBV19, the J call TRBJ1-1, with D perhaps matching TRBD1 (6 bases). This CDR3 contains 12 residues. Trimming pared 4 bases from V and 10 bases from J, leaving 13 bases between. Germline loops: CDR1 LNHDA, CDR2 SQIVND (reference sequence). The CDR3 sequence is CASSTRQAGAFF. Here the CDR3 DNA reads TGTGCCAGTAGTACGAGACAGGCGGGAGCTTTCTTT.

This chain connects TRBV6-1 to TRBJ2-1; D gene unclear. This CDR3 has 15 residues. V was trimmed by 1 base and J by 0 bases, leaving 7 bases between them. The germline V gene has CDR1 MNHNS and CDR2 SASEGT. CDR3 amino acids: CASSEGLSSYNEQFF. CDR3 DNA: TGTGCCAGCAGTGAAGGCCTCAGCTCCTACAATGAGCAGTTCTTC.

This clone turned up a few times. This sequence joins TRBV11-3 and TRBJ2-3; D gene uncertain. CDR3 size: 14 residues. V lost 5 bases and J lost 2, with 11 bases in between. The germline CDR1 and CDR2 sequences are SGHNT and YENEEA. In DNA, the CDR3 is TGTGCCAGCAGCCCCAGCACGTACACAGATACGCAGTATTTT. This sequence encodes CASSPSTYTDTQYF. Full variable domain (remainder filled in from reference TRBV11-3 and TRBJ2-3): EAGVVQSPRYKIIEKKQPVAFWCNPISGHNTLYWYLQNLGQGPELLIRYENEEAVDDSQLPKDRFSAERLKGVDSTLKIQPAELGDSAVYLCASSPSTYTDTQYFGPGTRLTVL.

The sample holds a few counts of this clone. The chain joins TRBV7-9 to TRBJ2-5, with a weak D call TRBD2 (6 bases). The CDR3 has 13 amino acids. Germline V lookup: CDR1 SEHNR, CDR2 FQNEAQ (reference sequence). V was cut by 0 bases and J by 5 bases, with 7 bases left in between. CDR3 protein: CASSLAGLETQYF. The CDR3 bases are TGTGCCAGCAGCTTAGCGGGACTGGAGACCCAGTACTTC.

This clone was seen just once. The chain is built from TRBV27 and TRBJ2-7; 7 bases are a match to TRBD2. This CDR3 spans 15 amino acids. Germline values: CDR1 MNHEY, CDR2 SMNVEV (reference sequence). V dropped 4 bases and J dropped 6; count of bases not matched to a gene: 12. CDR3 coding DNA: TGTGCCAGCAGTTCGGTTGGAGCGGGAACTCGCGAGCAGTACTTC. Amino acids: CASSSVGAGTREQYF.

By its share, this clone is medium-sized. CDR3 sequence: CASSPGQGAHSGANVLTF. The CDR3 DNA sequence: TGTGCCAGCTCACCGGGTCAGGGGGCGCATTCTGGGGCCAACGTCCTGACTTTC. The V gene is TRBV18, the J gene TRBJ2-6; 8 nucleotides line up with TRBD1. V was pared by 3 bases and J by 1 base, with 8 bases of the junction left unmatched. CDR1 and CDR2 from the germline V gene are KGHSH and LQKENI. This CDR3 region has 18 residues.

This clone showed up just a few times. The J gene is TRBJ1-2, the V gene TRBV30; weak D call: TRBD1 (6 bases). The CDR3 sequence is 14 residues long. The germline V gene encodes CDR1 GTSNPN and CDR2 SVGIG (reference sequence). The V end lost 0 bases, the J end lost 7 bases, and 15 bases lay between the germline ends. CDR3 nucleotide sequence: TGTGCCTGGAGTGTACCAGGGGCGCTTAGTGGCTACACCTTC. Its protein product is CAWSVPGALSGYTF.

V usage is TRBV3-1 (or the pseudogene TRBV3-2) and J usage is TRBJ1-1; a possible D gene is TRBD1 (5 bases). CDR3 size: 14 residues. Germline-derived CDR1 and CDR2 are LGHDT and YNNKEL (reference sequence). V dropped 4 bases and J dropped 4 bases, with 13 bases sitting between them. CDR3 residues: CASSLKGKGTEAFF. Written as DNA, the CDR3 is TGTGCCAGCAGCCTTAAGGGGAAAGGCACTGAAGCTTTCTTT.

This rearrangement joins TRBV7-9 to TRBJ1-4; no clear D. V dropped 2 bases and J dropped 5 bases, with 12 bases sitting between them. This CDR3 contains 15 residues. Germline V gene sequence: CDR1 SEHNR, CDR2 FQNEAQ (reference sequence). CDR3 protein: CASSLFGQQNEKLFF. In DNA, the CDR3 is TGTGCCAGCAGCTTATTTGGTCAGCAAAATGAAAAACTGTTTTTT.

The chain couples TRBV5-1 to TRBJ2-5; 9 positions agree with TRBD2. Trimming removed 4 bases from V and 3 bases from J; junction bases left unmatched: 7. The CDR3 covers 15 residues. The germline V gene has CDR1 SGHRS and CDR2 YFSETQ. The CDR3 DNA reads TGCGCCAGCAGCCCTGGATCTAGCGGGAAAGAGACCCAGTACTTC. It specifies CASSPGSSGKETQYF.

The V gene is TRBV6-1, the J gene TRBJ2-5, with TRBD1 matching 8 bases. The J segment lost 1 base and the V segment lost 3 bases, leaving 4 bases of the junction unmatched. Germline assignment: CDR1 MNHNS and CDR2 SASEGT. This CDR3 has 15 amino acids. The CDR3 is CASSEATGGQETQYF. CDR3 DNA: TGTGCCAGCAGTGAGGCTACAGGGGGCCAAGAGACCCAGTACTTC.